Following are 5 T cell receptor beta chains from one sample sequenced in a study of cytomegalovirus exposure and HLA in healthy donors. Both 60 Vbeta primers and 13 Jbeta primers went into the PCR. The data were produced by immunoSEQ multiplex PCR, yet TCRdb's version contains in-frame clones alone and is incomplete. The table has nearly 110,000 clones, 65% to 80% seen once. What was sequenced was PBMCs. These receptors all come from a male donor in good health and CMV-seronegative.

This clone was recorded once. One junction end disagrees with the germline gene, perhaps due to a read error. The chain is built from TRBV19 and TRBJ2-7, with D possibly being TRBD2 (6 bases). Germline V gene sequence: CDR1 LNHDA, CDR2 SQIVND (reference sequence). CDR3 length equals 18 residues. Here the CDR3 reads CASSPRYYSSERSHEQYF. CDR3 DNA: TGTGCCAGTAGCCCACGGTACTACTCTAGCGAACGCTCCCACGAGCAGTACTTC.

The chain's CDR3 is CASSGTVINYGYTF. Here the CDR3 DNA reads TGTGCCAGCAGTGGGACAGTAATCAACTATGGCTACACCTTC. This sequence joins TRBV6-1 and TRBJ1-2; tentatively, D is TRBD1 (6 bases). V was trimmed by 4 bases and J by 2 bases, leaving 11 bases between them. Germline lookup yields CDR1 MNHNS and CDR2 SASEGT. The CDR3 sequence is 14 residues long.

J is TRBJ1-5 and V is TRBV21-1; TRBD1, as called in the table, went unchecked against the DNA. TRBV21-1 is a pseudogene segment. This CDR3 is built from 16 residues. CDR3 DNA: TGTGCCAGCAGCAAACTGGGTAGGGGGTGGAATCAGCCCCAGCATTTT. As protein: CASSKLGRGWNQPQHF.

J is TRBJ2-3 and V is TRBV10-3; TRBD1 aligns across 9 bases. This CDR3 has 16 residues. V was clipped by 6 bases and J by 3 bases; unmatched bases: 10. CDR1 ENHRY and CDR2 SYGVKD come from the germline V gene. The CDR3 DNA sequence: TGTGCCATCAGACCACAGGGGGCGAGGACGACAGATACGCAGTATTTT. Amino acids: CAIRPQGARTTDTQYF.

The chain links TRBV4-1 to TRBJ2-7; 9 nucleotides match TRBD2. Germline lookup yields CDR1 MGHRA and CDR2 YSYEKL. The CDR3 spans 15 residues. The ends lost 3 bases at V and 3 bases at J; junction bases unmatched: 6. As DNA, the CDR3 is TGCGCCAGCAGCCATACCGGGACTAGCAACTACGAGCAGTACTTC. Translating gives CASSHTGTSNYEQYF.